A selection of T cell receptor beta chains follows, all from one sample in a study of CD8+CD57+ T cells in acquired aplastic anemia. TCRdb recomputed calls from the reads with MiXCR, one row per CDR3 protein. This sample carries 150,000 to 200,000 distinct CDR3 sequences, around half of them seen once, and the ten largest clones take approximately 3%. Sequencing was done on a sample of sorted CD4+, CD8+, or CD8+CD57+ T cells (not recorded which) from PBMCs. All receptors derive from a human donor with aplastic anemia. CDR3s include the opening cysteine and the closing phenylalanine or tryptophan. The order of the fields is V gene, clone size, J gene, D gene, CDR3 DNA, CDR3 protein. A D gene is named only where the DNA matches it firmly. Clone size is stated in some rows and not others, as once, few, many or a class when expanded.

V gene: TRBV12-3/TRBV12-4
clone size: many
J gene: TRBJ2-7
D gene: .
CDR3 DNA: TGTGCCAGCAGGAGAGCCTACGAGCAGTACTTC
CDR3 protein: CASRRAYEQYF

V gene: TRBV7-8
clone size: .
J gene: TRBJ2-7
D gene: .
CDR3 DNA: TGTGCCAGCAGCTTAGGTGGGATCTACGAGCAGTACTTC
CDR3 protein: CASSLGGIYEQYF

V gene: TRBV4-1
clone size: many
J gene: TRBJ1-1
D gene: .
CDR3 DNA: TGCGCCAGCAGCCAAGACAACCGCCGGAACACTGAAGCTTTCTTT
CDR3 protein: CASSQDNRRNTEAFF

V gene: TRBV20-1
clone size: .
J gene: TRBJ2-7
D gene: .
CDR3 DNA: TGCAGTGCTAGAGACCTAACCCGGACACGGAGCTCCTACGAGCAGTACTTC
CDR3 protein: CSARDLTRTRSSYEQYF

V gene: TRBV5-1
clone size: .
J gene: TRBJ2-1
D gene: .
CDR3 DNA: TGCGCCAGCAGCATACAGGGCCATGAGCAGTTCTTC
CDR3 protein: CASSIQGHEQFF

V gene: TRBV10-3
clone size: .
J gene: TRBJ2-5
D gene: .
CDR3 DNA: TGTGCCTCGGCGGGCCTTTCGGAGACCCAGTACTTC
CDR3 protein: CASAGLSETQYF

V gene: TRBV6-5
clone size: many
J gene: TRBJ2-7
D gene: .
CDR3 DNA: TGTGCCAGCAGTTACCGGGACACACGGGGCGAGCAGTACTTC
CDR3 protein: CASSYRDTRGEQYF

V gene: TRBV19
clone size: .
J gene: TRBJ1-6
D gene: .
CDR3 DNA: TGTGCCAGTAGTACCCAGGGCACCTATAATTCACCCCTCCACTTT
CDR3 protein: CASSTQGTYNSPLHF

V gene: TRBV25-1
clone size: many
J gene: TRBJ1-6
D gene: .
CDR3 DNA: TGTGCCAGCAGTACAGCAGGGAATTCACCCCTCCACTTT
CDR3 protein: CASSTAGNSPLHF

V gene: TRBV19
clone size: many
J gene: TRBJ1-5
D gene: .
CDR3 DNA: TGTGCCAGTAGTATTGGAGGCTACAGGGATTCTCGGGGGAATCAGCCCCAGCATTTT
CDR3 protein: CASSIGGYRDSRGNQPQHF

V gene: TRBV12-3/TRBV12-4
clone size: .
J gene: TRBJ1-5
D gene: TRBD1
CDR3 DNA: TGTGCCAGCAGTCTTACGGGAGACAGGGATCAGCCCCAGCATTTT
CDR3 protein: CASSLTGDRDQPQHF

V gene: TRBV12-3/TRBV12-4
clone size: .
J gene: TRBJ2-3
D gene: .
CDR3 DNA: TGTGCCAGCAGTTTAGGGATAAGCCGTAGCGCAGATACGCAGTATTTT
CDR3 protein: CASSLGISRSADTQYF

V gene: TRBV19
clone size: many
J gene: TRBJ1-5
D gene: .
CDR3 DNA: TGTGCCAGTAGTATGGCTCAGGTTGGGGGCAATCAGCCCCAGCATTTT
CDR3 protein: CASSMAQVGGNQPQHF

V gene: TRBV14
clone size: many
J gene: TRBJ1-4
D gene: .
CDR3 DNA: TGTGCCAGCAGCCAAGGTTTCGCAGGGTTAGGCGAAAAACTGTTTTTT
CDR3 protein: CASSQGFAGLGEKLFF

V gene: TRBV20-1
clone size: many
J gene: TRBJ2-5
D gene: TRBD2
CDR3 DNA: TGCAGTGCTAAATCGGCTAGCGGGATGTCGGAGACCCAGTACTTC
CDR3 protein: CSAKSASGMSETQYF

V gene: TRBV5-4
clone size: once
J gene: TRBJ2-1
D gene: .
CDR3 DNA: TGTGCCAGCAGCTTGGGGGTGGCTGGCGGGACGTATGAGCAGTTCTTC
CDR3 protein: CASSLGVAGGTYEQFF

V gene: TRBV7-9
clone size: few
J gene: TRBJ2-2
D gene: .
CDR3 DNA: TGTGCCAACCGACAGATCACCGGGGAGCTGTTTTTT
CDR3 protein: CANRQITGELFF

V gene: TRBV5-1
clone size: .
J gene: TRBJ1-2
D gene: .
CDR3 DNA: TGCGCCAGCAGCTTGGTCCAGGGGAATGGCTACACCTTC
CDR3 protein: CASSLVQGNGYTF